One and the same sample provided the 6 T cell receptor beta chains below, sequenced in a study of blood T cells in healthy people across ages. Through a sample-barcoded 5' primer and a J-beta primer mix, a second PCR was run for roughly 6 to 11 cycles. TCRdb used MiXCR to reprocess the 5' RACE reads, holding one entry per CDR3 protein. The sample yields under 1 million distinct CDR3 sequences, under 45% seen once. The material sequenced was blood. These TCRs come from a man aged 55 to 69 in good health.

This clonotype was observed a handful of times. This chain joins TRBV20-1 and TRBJ2-1; no clear D. Germline CDR1 reads DFQATT; CDR2 reads SNEGSKA (reference sequence). The CDR3 covers 13 residues. V was cut by 6 bases and J by 4 bases, with 13 bases left in between. The CDR3 protein is CSAHKGPYNEQFF. The CDR3 DNA follows: TGCAGTGCCCACAAGGGTCCTTACAATGAGCAGTTCTTC.

This clonotype was observed a few times. CDR3 in DNA: TGCGCCAGCAGCTTGGGGGCAGGCAATGAGCAGTTCTTC. It encodes CASSLGAGNEQFF. The chain couples TRBV5-1 to TRBJ2-1; D uncertain. The CDR3 consists of 13 residues. The germline V and J ends were trimmed by 0 bases and 6 bases, with 7 bases remaining between them. Germline loops: CDR1 SGHRS, CDR2 YFSETQ.

This clonotype has just a few counts. CDR3 residues: CASSAGPSSEQYF. CDR3 DNA sequence: TGTGCCAGCAGTGCCGGGCCTTCCAGCGAGCAGTACTTC. The V and J genes are TRBV12-3 or TRBV12-4 and TRBJ2-7, with no clear D. CDR3 length: 13 amino acids. Trimming left V 5 bases short and J 6 bases short, with 14 bases between.

The chain has TRBV7-2 and TRBJ2-7; 10 bases are shared with TRBD2. Matching the DNA end better, TRBJ2-5 makes the J call doubtful. Germline loops: CDR1 SGHTA, CDR2 FQGNSA. The CDR3 spans 17 residues. CDR3: CASSLGLAGDGWETQYF. CDR3 in DNA: TGTGCCAGCAGCTTAGGGCTAGCGGGGGACGGTTGGGAGACCCAGTACTTC.

The chain carries TRBV2 and TRBJ2-5; a weak D match, TRBD2 (6 bases). Germline V gives CDR1 SNHLY, CDR2 FYNNEI. The CDR3 is 14 residues long. The V end lost 8 bases, the J end lost 1 base, and 14 bases lay between the germline ends. This CDR3 reads CASGVTSSQETQYF. CDR3 bases: TGTGCCAGCGGGGTAACTAGCTCCCAAGAGACCCAGTACTTC.

This clonotype was counted a few times. The rearrangement joins TRBV4-1 to TRBJ1-2; a weak D match, TRBD1 (6 bases). V lost 0 bases to trimming and J lost 4 bases, with 9 bases between them. The CDR3 sequence is 14 residues long. Germline loops: CDR1 MGHRA, CDR2 YSYEKL. The CDR3 loop is CASSQDLDSYGYTF. Here the CDR3 DNA reads TGCGCCAGCAGCCAAGATTTGGACAGCTATGGCTACACCTTC.